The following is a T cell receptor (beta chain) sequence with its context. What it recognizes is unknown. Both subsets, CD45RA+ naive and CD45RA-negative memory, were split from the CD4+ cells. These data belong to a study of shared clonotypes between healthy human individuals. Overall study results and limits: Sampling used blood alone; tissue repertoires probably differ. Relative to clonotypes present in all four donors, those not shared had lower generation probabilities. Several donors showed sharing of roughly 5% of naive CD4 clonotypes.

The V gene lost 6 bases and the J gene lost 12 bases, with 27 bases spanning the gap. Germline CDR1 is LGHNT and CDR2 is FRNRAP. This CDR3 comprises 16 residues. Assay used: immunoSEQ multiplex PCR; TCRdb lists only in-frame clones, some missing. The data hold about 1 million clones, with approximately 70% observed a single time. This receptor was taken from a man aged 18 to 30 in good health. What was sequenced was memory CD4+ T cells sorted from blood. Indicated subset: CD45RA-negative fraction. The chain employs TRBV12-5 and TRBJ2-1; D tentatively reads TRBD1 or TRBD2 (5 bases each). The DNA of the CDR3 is TGTGCTAGTGGGGGGCTCTTAGGAGGCTTCGAAGACGCGCAGTTCTTC. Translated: CASGGLLGGFEDAQFF.